Following are 19 T cell receptor beta chains from one sample sequenced in a study of blood T cell repertoires in COVID-19. Sequenced by immunoSEQ multiplex PCR; TCRdb stores in-frame clones only, minus some. The sample carries roughly 150,000 clones, about 86% recorded once. Sequencing was carried out using PBMCs or T cells enriched from blood (not recorded which). The receptor set was obtained from a man between 45 and 60 years old who had recovered from COVID-19.

This chain links TRBV14 with TRBJ2-1, with 10 bases identical to TRBD1. CDR3 length: 13 amino acids. Per the germline V gene, CDR1 is SGHDN and CDR2 is FVKESK. V lost 6 bases and J lost 8; bases outside the gene matches: 4. The CDR3 DNA follows: TGTGCCAGCAGGGGGACAGGGGTGGATGAGCAGTTCTTC. Translated, it gives CASRGTGVDEQFF. Full variable domain (rest looked up from reference TRBV14 and TRBJ2-1): EAGVTQFPSHSVIEKGQTVTLRCDPISGHDNLYWYRRVMGKEIKFLLHFVKESKQDESGMPNNRFLAERTGGTYSTLKVQPAELEDSGVYFCASRGTGVDEQFFGPGTRLTVL.

Points on this clone: At the DNA level, this CDR3 is encoded by other sequences in the same sample as well. This chain joins TRBV9 and TRBJ1-1, with D possibly being TRBD1 (6 bases). The V and J ends lost 2 bases and 1 base respectively, with 9 bases between them. The V gene's germline CDR1 is SGDLS and CDR2 YYNGEE. The CDR3 sequence is 14 residues long. CDR3 loop: CASSVGQRNTEAFF. The DNA of the CDR3 is TGTGCCAGCAGCGTCGGACAGAGGAACACTGAAGCTTTCTTT.

The rearrangement joins TRBV4-2 to TRBJ1-2; D might be TRBD1 (5 bases). V was shortened by 7 bases and J by 8 bases, with 20 bases between the two germline ends. Germline CDR1 reads LGHNA; CDR2 reads YNFKEQ. The CDR3 length is 14 residues. The CDR3 loop is CASNQNAGSGGYTF. For the CDR3, the DNA is TGTGCCAGCAACCAGAACGCAGGGTCGGGCGGCTACACCTTC.

This sequence joins TRBV11-1 and TRBJ2-1; tentatively, D is TRBD1 (8 bases). CDR1 and CDR2 from the germline V gene are SGHAT and FQDESV (reference sequence). The CDR3 is 14 amino acids. Trimming shortened V by 8 bases and J by 8 bases, and 19 bases separated the two germline ends. CDR3 region: CASQRDRLYDEQFF. The DNA for the CDR3 is TGTGCCAGCCAGCGGGACAGGCTTTACGATGAGCAGTTCTTC.

The chain employs TRBV3-1 (or the pseudogene TRBV3-2) and TRBJ1-5, with 9 bases that match TRBD1. With 0 bases clipped from V and 5 bases from J, the junction kept 5 bases outside the gene matches. The germline gives CDR1 LGHDT, CDR2 YNNKEL (reference sequence). The CDR3 consists of 16 residues. The DNA for the CDR3 is TGTGCCAGCAGCCAAGATACAGGGGGCGTTCATCAGCCCCAGCATTTT. It codes for CASSQDTGGVHQPQHF.

The chain carries TRBV7-8 and TRBJ2-5, with 12 bases aligning to TRBD2. V was clipped by 5 bases and J by 5 bases; unmatched bases: 6. This CDR3 region has 15 residues. The germline V gene encodes CDR1 SGHVS and CDR2 FQNEAQ. CDR3 in DNA: TGTGCCAGCAGCAAAACTAGCGGGGGGTGGGAGACCCAGTACTTC. Translation: CASSKTSGGWETQYF.

The V call is TRBV7-3, the J call TRBJ2-3, with 14 bases identical to TRBD2. The CDR3 totals 17 residues. In germline, CDR1 is SGHTA, CDR2 FQGTGA. V lost 5 bases to trimming and J lost 7 bases; unmatched junction nucleotides: 11. In nucleotides, the CDR3 is TGTGCCAGCAGCGCCTCCGGGACTAGCGGGGGCAGCAATACGCAGTATTTT. Translated: CASSASGTSGGSNTQYF.

In this sample, this clone turned up a few times. The CDR3 loop is CASSQDYRYNSPLHF. CDR3 sequence (DNA): TGTGCCAGCAGCCAAGATTACAGGTATAATTCACCCCTCCACTTT. The V gene is TRBV3-1 (or the pseudogene TRBV3-2), the J gene TRBJ1-6; maybe TRBD1 (5 bases). The CDR3 is 15 residues long. Germline V gene lookup returns CDR1 LGHDT and CDR2 YNNKEL (reference sequence). The V and J ends lost 0 bases and 4 bases respectively, with 7 bases between them.

The chain has TRBV7-2 and TRBJ1-2, with D unclear. Germline V lookup: CDR1 SGHTA, CDR2 FQGNSA. The V and J ends lost 4 bases and 4 bases respectively, with 19 bases between them. This CDR3 contains 16 residues. The CDR3 region has the DNA TGTGCCAGCAGCTCCGCGGGTGGTGGGGTCCCCTATGGCTACACCTTC. Translated: CASSSAGGGVPYGYTF.

V gene TRBV19 combines with J gene TRBJ1-1; D possibly corresponds to TRBD1 (5 bases). This CDR3 region has 16 residues. Germline V lookup: CDR1 LNHDA, CDR2 SQIVND (reference sequence). The germline V and J ends were trimmed by 6 bases and 3 bases, with 20 bases remaining between them. CDR3 amino acids: CASRGAGFGSDTEAFF. The CDR3 region has the DNA TGTGCCAGTAGAGGGGCAGGATTCGGGAGCGACACTGAAGCTTTCTTT.

CDR3 sequence: CASSSPGTGDNEQFF. The CDR3, as DNA: TGCGCCAGCAGCTCCCCCGGGACAGGGGACAATGAGCAGTTCTTC. The V call is TRBV5-1, the J call TRBJ2-1; TRBD1 agrees at 10 bases. CDR1 is SGHRS, CDR2 YFSETQ, per germline. V was pared by 3 bases and J by 5 bases, with 5 bases of the junction left unmatched. The length of the CDR3 is 15 residues. The full variable domain, rest sourced from reference TRBV5-1 and TRBJ2-1, is KAGVTQTPRYLIKTRGQQVTLSCSPISGHRSVSWYQQTPGQGLQFLFEYFSETQRNKGNFPGRFSGRQFSNSRSEMNVSTLELGDSALYLCASSSPGTGDNEQFFGPGTRLTVL.

The chain employs TRBV5-1 and TRBJ1-1; D possibly corresponds to TRBD1 (6 bases). CDR1 is SGHRS, CDR2 YFSETQ, per germline. Trimming left V 5 bases short and J 1 base short, with 12 bases between. The CDR3 covers 14 residues. CDR3 residues: CASSSGTQNTEAFF. CDR3 in DNA: TGCGCCAGCAGTTCCGGGACACAGAACACTGAAGCTTTCTTT. The variable domain in full, completed from reference TRBV5-1 and TRBJ1-1, reads KAGVTQTPRYLIKTRGQQVTLSCSPISGHRSVSWYQQTPGQGLQFLFEYFSETQRNKGNFPGRFSGRQFSNSRSEMNVSTLELGDSALYLCASSSGTQNTEAFFGQGTRLTVV.

The V call is TRBV6-5, the J call TRBJ2-7; 9 bases are shared with TRBD1. V was clipped by 4 bases and J by 5 bases; unmatched bases: 9. The CDR3 totals 15 residues. The germline V gene encodes CDR1 MNHEY and CDR2 SVGAGI. The CDR3 loop reads CASSSSGTGINEQYF. The CDR3 nucleotides read TGTGCCAGCAGTTCCTCCGGGACAGGGATCAACGAGCAGTACTTC.

The rearrangement uses TRBV27 and TRBJ1-1; D remains ambiguous. The CDR3 runs to 15 residues. Germline lookup yields CDR1 MNHEY and CDR2 SMNVEV (reference sequence). Trimming stripped 2 bases from V and 0 bases from J, with 10 bases between. The CDR3 region is CASSLNPQMNTEAFF. The CDR3 DNA follows: TGTGCCAGCAGTTTAAACCCCCAGATGAACACTGAAGCTTTCTTT.

This sequence joins TRBV4-1 and TRBJ1-1, with 9 bases aligning to TRBD1. The CDR3 is 14 residues long. The germline CDR1 and CDR2 sequences are MGHRA and YSYEKL. Trimming removed 6 bases from V and 7 bases from J; junction bases left unmatched: 9. CDR3 nucleotides: TGCGCCAGCAGTTCACCTCGACAGGGGGTTGAAGCTTTCTTT. Residues: CASSSPRQGVEAFF.

The chain carries TRBV2 and TRBJ1-5; TRBD1 matches 7 bases. The CDR3 spans 13 residues. The V gene end was trimmed by 5 bases and the J gene end by 6 bases; junction bases not matched to a gene: 4. The germline CDR1 and CDR2 sequences are SNHLY and FYNNEI. DNA of the CDR3: TGTGCCAGCAGTTACACAGGGGCTCAGCCCCAGCATTTT. Translating gives CASSYTGAQPQHF.

This clone showed up just a few times. CDR3 residues: CASSRTRELQETQYF. The CDR3 DNA follows: TGTGCCAGCAGCCGCACGAGAGAACTCCAAGAGACCCAGTACTTC. V usage is TRBV7-6 and J usage is TRBJ2-5, with D unresolved. This CDR3 is 15 amino acids long. Trimming removed 5 bases from V and 1 base from J, with 14 bases in between. The germline V gene encodes CDR1 SGHVS and CDR2 FNYEAQ.

The chain carries TRBV19 and TRBJ2-3, with 8 nucleotides matching TRBD2. J lost 4 bases, V lost 8 bases, and 14 bases had no gene match. There are 16 residues in the CDR3. CDR1 LNHDA and CDR2 SQIVND come from the germline V gene (reference sequence). CDR3 in amino acids: CASASLLRGVADTQYF. CDR3 DNA: TGTGCCAGTGCAAGCCTACTGCGGGGGGTCGCAGATACGCAGTATTTT.

The chain employs TRBV7-2 and TRBJ2-5; 12 bases are shared with TRBD2. Trimming cost V 5 bases and J 3 bases; bases outside gene matches: 4. The CDR3 runs 15 residues. CDR1 and CDR2 from the germline V gene are SGHTA and FQGNSA. The CDR3 loop reads CASSPRLAGEETQYF. The CDR3 DNA follows: TGTGCCAGCAGCCCCCGACTAGCGGGGGAAGAGACCCAGTACTTC. Drawing the rest from reference TRBV7-2 and TRBJ2-5, the complete variable domain is GAGVSQSPSNKVTEKGKDVELRCDPISGHTALYWYRQSLGQGLEFLIYFQGNSAPDKSGLPSDRFSAERTGGSVSTLTIQRTQQEDSAVYLCASSPRLAGEETQYFGPGTRLLVL.